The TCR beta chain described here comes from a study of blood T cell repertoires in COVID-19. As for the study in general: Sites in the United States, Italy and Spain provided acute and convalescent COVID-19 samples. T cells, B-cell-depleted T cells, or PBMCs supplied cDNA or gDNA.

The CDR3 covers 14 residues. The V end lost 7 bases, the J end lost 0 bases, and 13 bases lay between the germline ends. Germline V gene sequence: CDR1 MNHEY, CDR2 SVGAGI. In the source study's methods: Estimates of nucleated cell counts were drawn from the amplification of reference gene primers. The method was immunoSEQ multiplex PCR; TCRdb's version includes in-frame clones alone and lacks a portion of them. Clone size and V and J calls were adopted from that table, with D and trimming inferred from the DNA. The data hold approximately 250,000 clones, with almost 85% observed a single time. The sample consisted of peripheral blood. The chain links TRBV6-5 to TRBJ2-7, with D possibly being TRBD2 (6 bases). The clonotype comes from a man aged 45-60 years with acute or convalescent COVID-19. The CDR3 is CASKPGLTSYEQYF. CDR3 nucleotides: TGTGCCAGCAAGCCGGGACTGACCTCCTACGAGCAGTACTTC.